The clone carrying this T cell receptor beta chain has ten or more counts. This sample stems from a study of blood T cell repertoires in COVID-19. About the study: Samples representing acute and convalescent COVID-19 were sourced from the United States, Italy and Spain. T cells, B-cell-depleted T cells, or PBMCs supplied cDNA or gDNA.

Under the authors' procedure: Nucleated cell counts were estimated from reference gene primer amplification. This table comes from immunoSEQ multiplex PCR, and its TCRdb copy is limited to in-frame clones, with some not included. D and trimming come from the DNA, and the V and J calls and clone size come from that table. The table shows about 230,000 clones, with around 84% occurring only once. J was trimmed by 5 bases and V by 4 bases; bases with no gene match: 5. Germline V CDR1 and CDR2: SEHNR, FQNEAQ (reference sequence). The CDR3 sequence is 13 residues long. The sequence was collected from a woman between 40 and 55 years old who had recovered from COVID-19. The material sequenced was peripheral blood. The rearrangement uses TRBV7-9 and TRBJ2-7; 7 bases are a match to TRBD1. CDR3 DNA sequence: TGTGCCAGCAGCTCACAGGGGTTCGACGAGCAGTACTTC. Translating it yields CASSSQGFDEQYF.